Here is one TCR beta chain with its context. No cognate antigen has been identified for it. The record has no base qualities; no much larger clone is one base away. This record comes from a study of T cells in Graves' hyperthyroidism and ophthalmopathy (dated by TCRdb to 2018 to 2020). Regarding the complete study: Peripheral blood samples were taken at the time of initial diagnosis, prior to any treatment. To identify distinguishing TCR V-J signatures, a discovery cohort of around 100 patients was used, comprising 40 to 45 with Graves' ophthalmopathy and around 57 with stable Graves' hyperthyroidism. An independent validation cohort of 18 to 20 hyperthyroidism patients and 17 patients who later progressed to ophthalmopathy tested prospective prediction of ophthalmopathy. The approximately 100 discovery patients were randomly split 7:3 into training and test sets. The study also compared thyroid tissue and blood T-cell repertoires from several Graves' hyperthyroidism patients. Following sampling, methimazole starting at 30 mg daily was given to hyperthyroidism patients, and high-dose intravenous methylprednisolone was given to ophthalmopathy patients. TCR Vbeta CDR3 sequencing of 130 to 150 peripheral blood samples (over 40 ophthalmopathy, 75 to 85 hyperthyroidism and some 17 progressor patients) is reported in the paper. Broad study findings and their caveats: Sample size was not statistically predetermined, and blinding of investigators to group allocation was not performed. Most expanded thyroid clonotypes (frequency above 0.001) were also found in blood, which suggests that blood repertoires may mirror thyroid immune responses. Ophthalmopathy was separated from stable hyperthyroidism by a 13 V-J signature model, with roughly 88% sensitivity and just over 81% specificity obtained in cross-validation and 80%/75% obtained in testing. During validation, the model predicted progression to ophthalmopathy a median of approximately 6 months ahead of onset, with more than 60% sensitivity and about 75% specificity.

Stable Graves' hyperthyroidism was defined as no progression to ophthalmopathy during 18 months of follow-up. The hyperthyroidism patients were between 18 and 65 years old and newly diagnosed, with a disease duration of less than 2 months. Exclusion was applied to patients with uncontrolled infections, other autoimmune diseases, pregnancy or lactation. Diagnoses were established on the basis of clinical symptoms, serum thyroxine and TRAb, thyroid ultrasound, and orbital computed tomography. PBMCs were separated from around 9.1 ml of fresh peripheral blood using Ficoll-Paque density gradient centrifugation. Total RNA was extracted with Trizol reagent, and quality was checked on an Agilent 2100 Bioanalyzer. The TCR beta CDR3 regions were amplified from RNA transcripts. A first-round RT-PCR of the TCR CDR3 used the HTBI primer set with the Qiagen OneStep RT-PCR kit. The libraries were constructed in a second round of multiplex PCR and then size-selected and purified. Sequencing of the libraries was done on an Illumina HiSeq2000 using paired-end 100 bp reads. The authors' analysis ran thus. SOAPnuke was used to process the raw data, removing reads that contained adapters or uncalled bases, had a mean Phred below 15, or lacked an exact match to the constant primer or identifier. COPE v1.2.5 was used to merge the high-quality paired reads, and each unique nucleotide sequence was defined as a clonotype. Clonotypes were aligned to IMGT TRBV, TRBD and TRBJ reference segments using MiTCR v1.1. The analysis included only V-J combinations with a frequency above 0.0001, which together covered roughly 99% of the repertoires. The TCS score was defined as F50 (clonal expansion) divided by E x V (chaos), with BLOSUM62-based TCRdist calculated between CDR3 peptides within each V-J. Welch's t-statistics and random forest reduced just over 500 V-J features to 13, which were used in a naive Bayes classifier (R e1071). Thyroid-blood repertoire similarity was quantified with the Morisita-Horn index. The public reads were quality trimmed at Q25 with fastp and then assembled into clones with MiXCR by TCRdb, keeping productive beta chains. Identical CDR3 proteins give one entry, which carries the most common genes and DNA. For this entry, the V and J calls and clone size follow TCRdb and not the study's own pipeline. The sample table contains hundreds of thousands of distinct CDR3 sequences; only one count was recorded for about 38% of them. The ten most abundant clones make up 8.9% of the sample.

Including the terminal cysteine and phenylalanine, the CDR3 comprises 13 residues. This entry keeps only the CDR3 DNA: 39 bases, framed from base 1. The germline V gene specifies SGHRS as CDR1 and YFSETQ as CDR2. Compared with germline, V lacks 7 bases and J lacks 2 bases; bases without a gene match: 5. Sequenced material: blood. The receptor chain draws on TRBV5-1 and TRBJ2-5, and TRBD2 aligns with 7 junction nucleotides. The clonotype was recovered from a man younger than 35 with Graves' hyperthyroidism. The CDR3: CASGGGRQETQYF. The bases read TGCGCCAGCGGGGGGGGACGGCAAGAGACCCAGTACTTC.